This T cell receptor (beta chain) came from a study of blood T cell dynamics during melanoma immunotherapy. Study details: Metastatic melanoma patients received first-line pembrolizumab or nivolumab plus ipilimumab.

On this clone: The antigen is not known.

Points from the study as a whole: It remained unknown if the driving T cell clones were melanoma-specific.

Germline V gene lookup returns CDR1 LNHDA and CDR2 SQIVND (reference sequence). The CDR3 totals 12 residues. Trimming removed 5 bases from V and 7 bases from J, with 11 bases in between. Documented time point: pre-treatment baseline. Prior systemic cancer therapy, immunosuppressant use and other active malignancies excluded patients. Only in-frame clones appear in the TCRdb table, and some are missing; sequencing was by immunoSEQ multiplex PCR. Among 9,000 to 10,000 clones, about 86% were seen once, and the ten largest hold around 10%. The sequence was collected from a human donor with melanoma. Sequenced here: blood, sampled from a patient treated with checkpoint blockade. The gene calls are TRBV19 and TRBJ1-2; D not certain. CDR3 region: CASSANRPGYTF. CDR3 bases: TGTGCCAGTAGTGCCAATCGCCCTGGCTACACCTTC.